Sequencing of this TCR beta chain was carried out in a study of blood T cell repertoires in COVID-19. Background on the study: The samples span acute and convalescent COVID-19 from the United States, Italy and Spain. PBMCs, B-cell-depleted T cells, or T cells were the source of the cDNA or gDNA that made up the material.

Authors' analysis steps: Amplification of reference gene primers was used by the study to estimate nucleated cell counts. Some clones are missing from TCRdb's copy, which holds only in-frame ones; the method was immunoSEQ multiplex PCR. V and J calls and clone size come straight from that table; D and trimming were deduced from the DNA. Of nearly 45,000 clones in the sample, roughly three quarters were seen once. The CDR3 totals 17 residues. Trimming removed 4 bases from V and 9 bases from J; junction bases left unmatched: 18. Germline V lookup: CDR1 MNHNS, CDR2 SASEGT. The source material was peripheral blood. The V and J genes are TRBV6-1 and TRBJ1-5, with 7 bases that match TRBD1. The source is a man between 65 and 85 years old with acute or convalescent COVID-19. The CDR3 nucleotides read TGTGCCAGCAGTGGCTTGTTTTTGGGACAGCAAGGGTGGCCCCAGCATTTT. Amino acids: CASSGLFLGQQGWPQHF.